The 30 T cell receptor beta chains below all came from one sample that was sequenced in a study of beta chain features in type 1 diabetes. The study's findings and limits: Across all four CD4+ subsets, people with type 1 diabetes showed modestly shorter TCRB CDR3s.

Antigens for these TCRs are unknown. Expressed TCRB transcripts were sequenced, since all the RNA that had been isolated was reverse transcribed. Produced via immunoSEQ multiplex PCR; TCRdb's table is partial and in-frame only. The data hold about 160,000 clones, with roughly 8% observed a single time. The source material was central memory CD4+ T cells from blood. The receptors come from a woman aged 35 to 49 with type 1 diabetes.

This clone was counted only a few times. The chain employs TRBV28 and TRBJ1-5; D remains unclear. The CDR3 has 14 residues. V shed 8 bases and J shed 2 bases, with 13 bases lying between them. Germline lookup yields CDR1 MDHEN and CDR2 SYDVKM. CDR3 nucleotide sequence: TGTGCCAGCGTGTTAGGAGGAGGCAATCAGCCCCAGCATTTT. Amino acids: CASVLGGGNQPQHF.

The CDR3 spells CASSRGQAAGQPQHF. In nucleotides, the CDR3 is TGTGCCAGCAGCCGGGGACAGGCGGCGGGACAGCCCCAGCATTTT. The chain employs TRBV5-8 and TRBJ1-5; 8 bases match TRBD1. The CDR3 has 15 amino acids. V dropped 4 bases and J dropped 7; count of bases not matched to a gene: 10. CDR1 is SGHTS and CDR2 is YDEGEE in the germline V gene. The full variable domain, in which reference TRBV5-8 and TRBJ1-5 provide the parts outside the CDR3, is EAGVTQSPTHLIKTRGQQATLRCSPISGHTSVYWYQQALGLGLQFLLWYDEGEERNRGNFPPRFSGRQFPNYSSELNVNALELEDSALYLCASSRGQAAGQPQHFGDGTRLSIL.

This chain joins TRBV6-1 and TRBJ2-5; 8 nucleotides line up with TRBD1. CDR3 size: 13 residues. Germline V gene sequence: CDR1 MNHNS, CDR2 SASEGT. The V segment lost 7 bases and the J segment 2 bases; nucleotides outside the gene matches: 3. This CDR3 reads CASKGTGQETQYF. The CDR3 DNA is TGTGCCAGCAAGGGGACAGGACAAGAGACCCAGTACTTC.

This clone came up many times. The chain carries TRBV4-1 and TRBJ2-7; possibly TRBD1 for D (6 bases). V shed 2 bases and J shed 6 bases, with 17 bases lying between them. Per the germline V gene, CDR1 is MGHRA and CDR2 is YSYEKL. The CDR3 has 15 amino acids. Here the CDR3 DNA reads TGCGCCAGCAGCCAAAAGGTACAGGGTAGAGGCGAGCAGTACTTC. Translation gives CASSQKVQGRGEQYF.

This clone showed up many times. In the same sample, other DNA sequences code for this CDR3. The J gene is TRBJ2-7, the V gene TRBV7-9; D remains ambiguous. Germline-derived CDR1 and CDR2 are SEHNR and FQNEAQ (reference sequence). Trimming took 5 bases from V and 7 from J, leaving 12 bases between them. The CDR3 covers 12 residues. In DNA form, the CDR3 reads TGTGCCAGCAGCCCGAACAGTGGGGAGCAGTACTTC. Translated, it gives CASSPNSGEQYF. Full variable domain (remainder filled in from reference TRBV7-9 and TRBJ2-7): DTGVSQNPRHKITKRGQNVTFRCDPISEHNRLYWYRQTLGQGPEFLTYFQNEAQLEKSRLLSDRFSAERPKGSFSTLEIQRTEQGDSAMYLCASSPNSGEQYFGPGTRLTVT.

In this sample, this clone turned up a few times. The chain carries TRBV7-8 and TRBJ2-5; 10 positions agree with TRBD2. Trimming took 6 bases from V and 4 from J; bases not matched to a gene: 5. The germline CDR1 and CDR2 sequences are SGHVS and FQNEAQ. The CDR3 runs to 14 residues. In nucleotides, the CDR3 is TGTGCCAGCAGTGGGCTAGCGGGAGTAGAGACCCAGTACTTC. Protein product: CASSGLAGVETQYF.

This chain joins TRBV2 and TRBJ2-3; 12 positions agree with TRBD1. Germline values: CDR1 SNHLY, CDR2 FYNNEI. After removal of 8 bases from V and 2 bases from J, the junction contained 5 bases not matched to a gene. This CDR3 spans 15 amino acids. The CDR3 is CASARDRGPTDTQYF. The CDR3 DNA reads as TGTGCCAGCGCCAGGGACAGGGGGCCCACAGATACGCAGTATTTT.

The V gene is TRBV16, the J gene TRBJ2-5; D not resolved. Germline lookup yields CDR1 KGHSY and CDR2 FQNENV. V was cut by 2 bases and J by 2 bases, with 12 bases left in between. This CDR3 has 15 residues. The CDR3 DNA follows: TGTGCCAGCAGCCAACCCCCGTTCGGTCAAGAGACCCAGTACTTC. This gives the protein CASSQPPFGQETQYF.

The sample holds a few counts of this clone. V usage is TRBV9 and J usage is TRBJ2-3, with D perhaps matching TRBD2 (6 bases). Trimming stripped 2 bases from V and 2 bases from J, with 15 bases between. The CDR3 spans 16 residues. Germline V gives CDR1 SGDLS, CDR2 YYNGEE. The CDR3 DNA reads TGTGCCAGCAGCGTTAGCTCGGGACTCATCACAGATACGCAGTATTTT. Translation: CASSVSSGLITDTQYF.

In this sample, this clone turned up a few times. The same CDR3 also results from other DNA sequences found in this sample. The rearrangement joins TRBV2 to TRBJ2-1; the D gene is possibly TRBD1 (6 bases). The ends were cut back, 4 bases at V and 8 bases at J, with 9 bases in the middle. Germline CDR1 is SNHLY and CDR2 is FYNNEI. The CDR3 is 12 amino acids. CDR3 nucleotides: TGTGCCAGCAGTGGTGAGGGGGATGAGCAGTTCTTC. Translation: CASSGEGDEQFF.

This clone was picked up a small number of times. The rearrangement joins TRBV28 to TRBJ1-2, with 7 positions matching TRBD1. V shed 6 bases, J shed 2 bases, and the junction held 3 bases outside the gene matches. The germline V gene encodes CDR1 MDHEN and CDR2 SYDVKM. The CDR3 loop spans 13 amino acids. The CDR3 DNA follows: TGTGCCAGCAGCAAGACAGGGAACTATGGCTACACCTTC. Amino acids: CASSKTGNYGYTF.

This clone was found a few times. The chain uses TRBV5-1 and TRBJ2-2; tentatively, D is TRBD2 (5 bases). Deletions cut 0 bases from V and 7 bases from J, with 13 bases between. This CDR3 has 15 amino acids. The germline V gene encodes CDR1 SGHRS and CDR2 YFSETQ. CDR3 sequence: CASSLVGKDNGELFF. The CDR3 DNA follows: TGCGCCAGCAGCTTGGTCGGGAAAGATAACGGGGAGCTGTTTTTT.

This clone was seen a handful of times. This chain's CDR3 is CAIGTGEGEQYF. The CDR3 bases are TGTGCCATCGGGACAGGGGAGGGCGAGCAGTACTTC. The genes are TRBV10-3 and TRBJ2-7, with TRBD1 identical over 10 bases. In germline, CDR1 is ENHRY, CDR2 SYGVKD. This CDR3 comprises 12 residues. V lost 8 bases to trimming and J lost 6 bases; unmatched junction nucleotides: 4.

The CDR3 loop is CASRRDRATYEQYF. The CDR3 nucleotides read TGTGCCAGCAGACGGGACAGGGCAACCTACGAGCAGTACTTC. The chain carries TRBV5-4 and TRBJ2-7; 9 bases match TRBD1. The length of the CDR3 is 14 residues. CDR1 and CDR2 from the germline V gene are SGHNT and YYREEE (reference sequence). V trimming: 5 bases; J trimming: 2 bases; junction bases outside the gene matches: 5.

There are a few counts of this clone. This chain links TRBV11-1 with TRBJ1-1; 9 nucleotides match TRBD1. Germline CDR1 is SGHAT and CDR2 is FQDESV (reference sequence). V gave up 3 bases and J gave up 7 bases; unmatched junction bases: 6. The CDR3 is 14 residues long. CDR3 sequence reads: CASSLNRGQSEAFF. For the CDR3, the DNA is TGTGCCAGCAGCTTGAACAGGGGGCAGAGTGAAGCTTTCTTT.

This CDR3 reads CASSRPGTVDSPLHF. In nucleotides, the CDR3 is TGTGCCAGCAGCCGCCCAGGGACTGTCGATTCACCCCTCCACTTT. This chain uses TRBV14 with TRBJ1-6; perhaps TRBD1 as D (5 bases). The V end was cut by 4 bases, the J end by 8 bases, with 15 bases between. CDR3 size: 15 residues. The V gene's germline CDR1 is SGHDN and CDR2 FVKESK. Together with reference TRBV14 and TRBJ1-6, the CDR3 gives the full variable domain: EAGVTQFPSHSVIEKGQTVTLRCDPISGHDNLYWYRRVMGKEIKFLLHFVKESKQDESGMPNNRFLAERTGGTYSTLKVQPAELEDSGVYFCASSRPGTVDSPLHFGNGTRLTVT.

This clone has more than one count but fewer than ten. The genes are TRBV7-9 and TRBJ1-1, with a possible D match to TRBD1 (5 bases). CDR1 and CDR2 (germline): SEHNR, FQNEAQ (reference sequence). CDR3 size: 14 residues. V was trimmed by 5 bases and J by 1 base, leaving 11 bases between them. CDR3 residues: CASSPDRENTEAFF. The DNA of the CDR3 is TGTGCCAGCAGCCCAGACAGAGAGAACACTGAAGCTTTCTTT.

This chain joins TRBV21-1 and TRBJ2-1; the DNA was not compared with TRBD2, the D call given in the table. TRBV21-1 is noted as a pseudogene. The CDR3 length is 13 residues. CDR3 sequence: CASSREGLHEQFF. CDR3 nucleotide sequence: TGTGCCAGCAGCAGGGAGGGCCTGCATGAGCAGTTCTTC.

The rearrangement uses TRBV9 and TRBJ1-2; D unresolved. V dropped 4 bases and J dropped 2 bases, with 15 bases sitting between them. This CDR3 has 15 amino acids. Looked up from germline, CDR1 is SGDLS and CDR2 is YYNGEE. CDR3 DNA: TGTGCCAGCAGCCCTCCCGGGAGTCTCAACTATGGCTACACCTTC. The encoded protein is CASSPPGSLNYGYTF. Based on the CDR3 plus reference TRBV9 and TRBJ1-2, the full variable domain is DSGVTQTPKHLITATGQRVTLRCSPRSGDLSVYWYQQSLDQGLQFLIQYYNGEERAKGNILERFSAQQFPDLHSELNLSSLELGDSALYFCASSPPGSLNYGYTFGSGTRLTVV.

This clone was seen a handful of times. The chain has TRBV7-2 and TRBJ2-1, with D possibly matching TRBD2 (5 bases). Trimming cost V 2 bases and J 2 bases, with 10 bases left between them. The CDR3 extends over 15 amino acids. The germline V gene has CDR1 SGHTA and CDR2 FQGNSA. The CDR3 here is CASSLSGSPYNEQFF. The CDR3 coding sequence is TGTGCCAGCAGCTTATCGGGGAGTCCCTACAATGAGCAGTTCTTC. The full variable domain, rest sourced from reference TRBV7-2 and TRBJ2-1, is GAGVSQSPSNKVTEKGKDVELRCDPISGHTALYWYRQSLGQGLEFLIYFQGNSAPDKSGLPSDRFSAERTGGSVSTLTIQRTQQEDSAVYLCASSLSGSPYNEQFFGPGTRLTVL.

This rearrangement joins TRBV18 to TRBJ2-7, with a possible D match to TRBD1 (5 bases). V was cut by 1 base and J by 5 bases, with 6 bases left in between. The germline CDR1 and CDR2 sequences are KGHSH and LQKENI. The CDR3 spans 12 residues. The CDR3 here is CASSPQGNEQYF. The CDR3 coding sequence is TGTGCCAGCTCACCACAGGGGAACGAGCAGTACTTC.

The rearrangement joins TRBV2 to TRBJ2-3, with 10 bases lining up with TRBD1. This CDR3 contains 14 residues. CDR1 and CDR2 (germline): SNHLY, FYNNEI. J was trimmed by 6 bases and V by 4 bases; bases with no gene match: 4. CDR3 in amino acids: CASSVDRGPDTQYF. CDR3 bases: TGTGCCAGCAGTGTTGACAGGGGGCCCGATACGCAGTATTTT. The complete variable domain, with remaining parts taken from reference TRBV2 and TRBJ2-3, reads EPEVTQTPSHQVTQMGQEVILRCVPISNHLYFYWYRQILGQKVEFLVSFYNNEISEKSEIFDDQFSVERPDGSNFTLKIRSTKLEDSAMYFCASSVDRGPDTQYFGPGTRLTVL.

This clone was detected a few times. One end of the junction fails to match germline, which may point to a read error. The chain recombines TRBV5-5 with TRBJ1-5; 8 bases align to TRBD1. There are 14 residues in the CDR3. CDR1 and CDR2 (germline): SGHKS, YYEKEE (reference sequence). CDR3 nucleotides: TGCGCCAGCAGCCAAGGACAGGGCATTCAGCCCCAGCATTTT. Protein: CASSQGQGIQPQHF.

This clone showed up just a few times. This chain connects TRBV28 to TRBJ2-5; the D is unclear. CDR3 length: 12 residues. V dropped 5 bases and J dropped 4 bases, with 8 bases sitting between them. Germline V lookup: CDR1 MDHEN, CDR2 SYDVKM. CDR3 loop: CASSLDVETQYF. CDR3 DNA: TGTGCCAGCAGTCTAGATGTAGAGACCCAGTACTTC.

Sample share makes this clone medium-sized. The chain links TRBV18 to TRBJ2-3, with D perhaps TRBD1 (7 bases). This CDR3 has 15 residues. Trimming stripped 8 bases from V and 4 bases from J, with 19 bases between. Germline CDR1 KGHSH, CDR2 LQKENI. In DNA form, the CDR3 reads TGTGCCAGCGGCGGGACAGATTTAAGCGCAGATACGCAGTATTTT. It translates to CASGGTDLSADTQYF.

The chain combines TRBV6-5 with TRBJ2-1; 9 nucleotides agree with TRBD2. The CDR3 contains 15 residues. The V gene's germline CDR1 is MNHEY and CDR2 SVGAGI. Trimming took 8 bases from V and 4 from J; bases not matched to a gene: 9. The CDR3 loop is CASRAGTSRYNEQFF. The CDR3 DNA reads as TGTGCCAGCCGAGCCGGGACTAGCAGATACAATGAGCAGTTCTTC.

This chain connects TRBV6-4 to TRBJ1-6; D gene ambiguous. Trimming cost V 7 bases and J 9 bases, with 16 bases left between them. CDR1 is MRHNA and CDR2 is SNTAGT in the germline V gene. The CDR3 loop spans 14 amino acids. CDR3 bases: TGTGCCAGCATCCTACCTGGAGGCGGTTCACCCCTCCACTTT. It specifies CASILPGGGSPLHF.

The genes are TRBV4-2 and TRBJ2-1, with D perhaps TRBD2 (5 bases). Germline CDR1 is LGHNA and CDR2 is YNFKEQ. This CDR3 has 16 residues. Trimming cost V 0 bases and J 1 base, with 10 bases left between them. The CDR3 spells CASSQDVRGSYNEQFF. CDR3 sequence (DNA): TGTGCCAGCAGCCAAGATGTCCGAGGGTCCTACAATGAGCAGTTCTTC.

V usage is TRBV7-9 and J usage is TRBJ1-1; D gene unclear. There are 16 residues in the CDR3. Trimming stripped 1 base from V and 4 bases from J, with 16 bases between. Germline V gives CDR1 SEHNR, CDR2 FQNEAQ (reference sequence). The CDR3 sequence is CASSLVMGGWRTEAFF. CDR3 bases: TGTGCCAGCAGCTTAGTGATGGGAGGTTGGCGCACTGAAGCTTTCTTT.

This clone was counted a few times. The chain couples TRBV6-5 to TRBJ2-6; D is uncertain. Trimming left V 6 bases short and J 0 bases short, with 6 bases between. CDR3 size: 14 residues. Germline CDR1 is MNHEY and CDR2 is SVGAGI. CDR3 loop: CASRASSGANVLTF. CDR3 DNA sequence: TGTGCCAGCAGAGCGAGCTCTGGGGCCAACGTCCTGACTTTC.